This TCR beta chain was found in a study of control samples from healthy donors and cancer patients. The CDR3 runs 12 residues. Looked up from germline, CDR1 is SQVTM and CDR2 is ANQGSEA. V lost 2 bases to trimming and J lost 8 bases, with 12 bases between them. Clones were read by immunoSEQ multiplex PCR, and TCRdb kept only the in-frame ones, dropping some. Here the sample spans 150,000 to 200,000 clones, about 93% being singletons. The sample comprised blood. V usage is TRBV29-1 and J usage is TRBJ1-2, with D possibly being TRBD1 (5 bases). The sequence came from a young man in good health. For the CDR3, the DNA is TGCAGCGTTGAATTGGGGGGATGGGGCTACACCTTC. Protein product: CSVELGGWGYTF.